The clone carrying this T cell receptor (beta chain) has more than one count but fewer than ten. Its antigen is as yet unknown. This record comes from a study of identical twins. The V and J ends lost 0 bases and 1 base respectively, with 9 bases between them. This CDR3 comprises 15 residues. Germline V gene data show CDR1 as MDHEN and CDR2 as SYDVKM. Study-level results: Conclusions were based on cross-sectional statistical analysis, without following the same donors. The presence of invariant MAIT and iNKT cells could partly confound analyses of zero-insertion sequences.

TCRdb itself ran the 5' RACE reads through MiXCR, one entry per CDR3 protein. The sample yields 300,000 to 350,000 distinct CDR3 sequences, 9% to 15% seen once. This sample also appeared in a second study, on yellow fever vaccine responses in identical twins.

This TCR was sampled from a young woman in good health. The chain combines TRBV28 with TRBJ1-1; D unclear. Sequencing was done on a sample of CD8+ T cells sorted from blood. In nucleotides, the CDR3 is TGTGCCAGCAGTTTATGGCAGGACCGGAACACTGAAGCTTTCTTT. Amino acid sequence: CASSLWQDRNTEAFF.